The 10 T cell receptor beta chains listed next were all sequenced from one sample in a study of HIV-infected patients and healthy controls. About 450 ng RNA was reverse transcribed with alpha and beta constant-region primers. Each of the alpha and beta chains got its own library through chain-specific third strand synthesis with indices. Using its own MiXCR run on the 5' RACE reads, TCRdb lists one record per CDR3 protein. The table records 10,000 or so distinct CDR3 sequences, 5.5% to 6% of them present only once. The repertoire came from unfractionated whole blood and reflected all unsorted peripheral T cells. What was sequenced was blood. Receptors were obtained from an adult in good health.

By share, this clonotype counts as medium-sized. The V call is TRBV12-3 or TRBV12-4, the J call TRBJ2-1; a possible D gene is TRBD2 (5 bases). With 5 bases removed from V and 7 bases from J, the gap between germline ends came to 18 bases. The CDR3 is 15 residues long. The CDR3 region has the DNA TGTGCCAGCAGTCCCTACTCGGTTGGGGAGAATGAGCAGTTCTTC. It codes for CASSPYSVGENEQFF.

This clonotype was picked up many times. V is TRBV30 and J is TRBJ1-2; 9 nucleotides line up with TRBD1. This CDR3 has 13 residues. V lost 7 bases to trimming and J lost 3 bases; unmatched junction nucleotides: 6. Germline lookup yields CDR1 GTSNPN and CDR2 SVGIG (reference sequence). This CDR3 reads CASSGTGYYGYTF. CDR3 in DNA: TGTGCCTCCTCCGGGACAGGGTACTATGGCTACACCTTC. Full variable domain (rest looked up from reference TRBV30 and TRBJ1-2): SQTIHQWPATLVQPVGSPLSLECTVEGTSNPNLYWYRQAAGRGLQLLFYSVGIGQISSEVPQNLSASRPQDRQFILSSKKLLLSDSGFYLCASSGTGYYGYTFGSGTRLTVV.

V is TRBV18 and J is TRBJ2-1; the D is unclear. V lost 1 base, J lost 1 base, and 11 bases lay in between. This CDR3 has 16 residues. Germline CDR1 is KGHSH and CDR2 is LQKENI. CDR3 protein: CASSPLPLISYNEQFF. CDR3 in DNA: TGTGCCAGCTCACCACTCCCTTTAATTTCCTACAATGAGCAGTTCTTC.

In this sample, this clonotype turned up many times. DNA of the CDR3: TGTGCCAGCAGCTTAGGTTTCGGGACAGATCCTGCAACTAATGAAAAACTGTTTTTT. Translation gives CASSLGFGTDPATNEKLFF. The chain couples TRBV7-8 to TRBJ1-4, with 7 bases that match TRBD1. The germline V gene encodes CDR1 SGHVS and CDR2 FQNEAQ. This CDR3 is 19 amino acids long. Trimming at V came to 1 base and at J to 0 bases, leaving 11 bases not matched to a gene.

In its sample, this clonotype is medium-sized (0.01 to 0.1%). The CDR3 DNA is TGTGCCAGCAGCTTAGTATCGCAGGGGGCTTCACCCCTCCACTTT. Translated: CASSLVSQGASPLHF. The chain is built from TRBV7-2 and TRBJ1-6, with TRBD1 matching over 8 bases. V was clipped by 1 base and J by 9 bases; unmatched bases: 5. This CDR3 is 15 amino acids long. The germline V gene encodes CDR1 SGHTA and CDR2 FQGNSA.

This clonotype was observed many times. The chain recombines TRBV19 with TRBJ2-1; perhaps D is TRBD1 or TRBD2 (5 bases each). Germline V gene lookup returns CDR1 LNHDA and CDR2 SQIVND (reference sequence). The CDR3 totals 16 residues. Trimming stripped 0 bases from V and 6 bases from J, with 15 bases between. CDR3 region: CASSIDLGELGNEQFF. CDR3 nucleotide sequence: TGTGCCAGTAGTATAGATCTGGGGGAGCTTGGCAATGAGCAGTTCTTC.

This clonotype was counted many times. The chain carries TRBV7-2 and TRBJ2-7; D ambiguous. Trimming took 2 bases from V and 9 from J, leaving 17 bases between them. Germline V gene sequence: CDR1 SGHTA, CDR2 FQGNSA. The CDR3 is 14 amino acids. The CDR3 nucleotides read TGTGCCAGCAGCTTAAATAACAACCCAGCTGTGCAGTACTTC. Amino acids: CASSLNNNPAVQYF.

Within the sample, this clonotype is medium-sized. V is TRBV14 and J is TRBJ1-1, with unresolved D. The CDR3 has 13 residues. Trimming stripped 4 bases from V and 0 bases from J, with 6 bases between. Looked up from germline, CDR1 is SGHDN and CDR2 is FVKESK. CDR3 region: CASSPSMNTEAFF. CDR3 in DNA: TGTGCCAGCAGCCCGTCTATGAACACTGAAGCTTTCTTT.

With regard to this clonotype: Since a much larger clone is just one base distant, this may be a read error. CDR3 protein: CASSGIAENQETQYF. CDR3 coding DNA: TGTGCCAGCAGCGGAATAGCGGAGAACCAAGAGACCCAGTACTTC. The genes are TRBV6-2 or TRBV6-3 and TRBJ2-5; D is perhaps TRBD2 (6 bases). V lost 6 bases and J 0 bases, leaving 14 bases between the germline ends. CDR1 is MNHEY, CDR2 SVGEGT, per germline. CDR3 length: 15 amino acids.

This clonotype was seen many times. The chain is built from TRBV6-2 or TRBV6-3 and TRBJ2-7; D is uncertain. The V end lost 0 bases, the J end lost 3 bases, and 15 bases lay between the germline ends. The germline gives CDR1 MNHEY, CDR2 SVGEGT. CDR3 length: 16 amino acids. The CDR3 is CASSYSITSEHYEQYF. As DNA, the CDR3 is TGTGCCAGCAGTTACTCGATTACATCAGAGCACTACGAGCAGTACTTC.